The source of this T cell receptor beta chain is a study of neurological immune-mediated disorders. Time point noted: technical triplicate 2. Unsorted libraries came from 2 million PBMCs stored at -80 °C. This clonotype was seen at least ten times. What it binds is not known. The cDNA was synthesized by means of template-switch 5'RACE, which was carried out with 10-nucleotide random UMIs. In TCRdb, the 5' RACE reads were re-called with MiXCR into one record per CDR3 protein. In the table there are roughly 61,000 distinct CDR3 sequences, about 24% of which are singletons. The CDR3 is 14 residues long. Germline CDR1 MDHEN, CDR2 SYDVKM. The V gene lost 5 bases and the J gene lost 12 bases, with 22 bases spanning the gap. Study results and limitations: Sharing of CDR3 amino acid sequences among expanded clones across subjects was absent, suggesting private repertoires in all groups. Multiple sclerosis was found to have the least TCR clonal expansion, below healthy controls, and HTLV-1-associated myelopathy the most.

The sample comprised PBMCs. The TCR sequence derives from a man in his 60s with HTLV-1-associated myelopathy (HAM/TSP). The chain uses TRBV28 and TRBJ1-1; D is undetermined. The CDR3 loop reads CASSPPRQAPGTFF. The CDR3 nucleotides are TGTGCCAGCAGTCCCCCAAGGCAGGCCCCCGGGACTTTCTTT.